Presented here are 29 T cell receptor beta chains from one specimen sequenced in a study of T cells in Graves' hyperthyroidism and ophthalmopathy (dated by TCRdb to the late 2010s). Receptor amplification or capture employed multiplex PCR. Sequencing took place on an Illumina HiSeq 2000. Amplification of TCR beta CDR3 regions was carried out from RNA transcripts. The first round of RT-PCR for the TCR CDR3 was performed with the HTBI primer set and the Qiagen OneStep RT-PCR kit. TCRdb reprocessing: public reads trimmed at Q25 with fastp, clones called with MiXCR, in-frame beta chains kept. One record per CDR3 amino acid sequence lists the most common genes and DNA. Present in this sample are around 280,000 distinct CDR3 sequences, about an eighth of which were seen just once. The ten largest clones represent 6.5% to 10% of the sample. Sequencing was carried out using blood. The receptors come from a woman aged 25 to 39 with Graves' hyperthyroidism that later progressed to Graves' ophthalmopathy.

With respect to this clonotype: A much larger clone lies one base from this, so it may be a read error. The chain uses TRBV20-1 and TRBJ2-2; perhaps D is TRBD1 or TRBD2 (5 bases each). The CDR3 sequence is 16 residues long. Trimming left V 5 bases short and J 1 base short, with 17 bases between. CDR1 is DFQATT and CDR2 is SNEGSKA in the germline V gene (reference sequence). The CDR3 here is CSARPPGRRNTGELFF. CDR3 bases: TGCAGTGCTCGACCCCCGGGACGGAGGAACACCGGGGAGCTGTTTTTT.

This clonotype has a count of ten or more. The chain uses TRBV6-1 and TRBJ2-5, with D possibly being TRBD2 (5 bases). Per germline, CDR1 MNHNS and CDR2 SASEGT. Trimming left V 6 bases short and J 3 bases short, with 14 bases between. The CDR3 is 14 residues long. The CDR3 DNA follows: TGTGCCAGCAGCCCCCGGAAGGGAGAAGAGACCCAGTACTTC. Translated, it gives CASSPRKGEETQYF.

V is TRBV30 and J is TRBJ2-7; D not resolved. Germline CDR1 GTSNPN, CDR2 SVGIG (reference sequence). This CDR3 region has 11 residues. V was pared by 1 base and J by 8 bases, with 9 bases between. DNA of the CDR3: TGTGCCTGGAGTGGTGGATTCAAGCAGTACTTC. It yields the protein CAWSGGFKQYF.

This clonotype was detected ten times or more. This CDR3 is CASSFTPTSTDTQYF. The CDR3 nucleotides are TGCGCCAGCAGCTTCACGCCAACGAGCACAGATACGCAGTATTTT. J is TRBJ2-3 and V is TRBV5-1; no clear D gene. The CDR3 has 15 amino acids. Germline values: CDR1 SGHRS, CDR2 YFSETQ. The V and J ends lost 2 bases and 0 bases respectively, with 10 bases between them.

This clonotype showed up many times. The V gene is TRBV29-1, the J gene TRBJ1-6, with a possible D match to TRBD1 (6 bases). CDR3 length: 13 amino acids. CDR1 and CDR2 (germline): SQVTM, ANQGSEA. V was cut by 7 bases and J by 7 bases, with 14 bases left in between. The CDR3 nucleotides read TGCAGCGCAGGGGAGTCCTGGAATTCACCCCTCCACTTT. This sequence encodes CSAGESWNSPLHF. Together with reference TRBV29-1 and TRBJ1-6, the CDR3 gives the full variable domain: SAVISQKPSRDICQRGTSLTIQCQVDSQVTMMFWYRQQPGQSLTLIATANQGSEATYESGFVIDKFPISRPNLTFSTLTVSNMSPEDSSIYLCSAGESWNSPLHFGNGTRLTVT.

This clonotype has ten or more counts. CDR3 amino acids: CASSFTDTQYF. Written as DNA, the CDR3 is TGTGCCAGCAGCTTCACAGATACGCAGTATTTT. V gene TRBV7-2 combines with J gene TRBJ2-3, with D unclear. Germline loops: CDR1 SGHTA, CDR2 FQGNSA. V lost 3 bases to trimming and J lost 2 bases, with 0 bases between them. The CDR3 is made up of 11 amino acids.

Comments on this clonotype: Sequence at one end of the junction differs from germline and may be a read error. The V and J genes are TRBV5-1 and TRBJ2-1; possibly TRBD1 for D (5 bases). The CDR3 length is 16 residues. Germline V gene lookup returns CDR1 SGHRS and CDR2 YFSETQ. Here the CDR3 reads CAYIPSGPPSYNEQFF. For the CDR3, the DNA is TGTGCCTACATTCCGTCAGGGCCGCCCTCCTACAATGAGCAGTTCTTC.

The chain recombines TRBV19 with TRBJ2-3; no reliable D call. From germline, CDR1 is LNHDA and CDR2 SQIVND (reference sequence). V dropped 1 base and J dropped 0 bases, with 5 bases sitting between them. The CDR3 length is 14 residues. CDR3 in DNA: TGTGCCAGTAGTATAGGCCAGAGCACAGATACGCAGTATTTT. Translation gives CASSIGQSTDTQYF.

Note on this clonotype: A much larger clone differs by one base, so this may be a read error. V gene TRBV2 combines with J gene TRBJ1-6; weak D call: TRBD1 (5 bases). This CDR3 contains 15 residues. The germline CDR1 and CDR2 sequences are SNHLY and FYNNEI. The DNA for the CDR3 is TGTGCCAGCGGTGATCAGGGAGGGGTAGGTTCACCCCTCCACTTT. Encoded protein: CASGDQGGVGSPLHF.

This clonotype was observed at least ten times. V usage is TRBV20-1 and J usage is TRBJ2-3, with D unresolved. V was shortened by 3 bases and J by 2 bases, with 12 bases between the two germline ends. The CDR3 is 14 amino acids. Looked up from germline, CDR1 is DFQATT and CDR2 is SNEGSKA (reference sequence). CDR3 DNA sequence: TGCAGTGCTAGGTATTGGTCGGACACAGATACGCAGTATTTT. Protein product: CSARYWSDTDTQYF.

The chain couples TRBV24-1 to TRBJ2-3; 14 bases line up with TRBD2. The germline V gene has CDR1 KGHDR and CDR2 SFDVKD. V shed 4 bases and J 4 bases; nucleotides not matched to a gene: 3. The CDR3 is 16 amino acids. The CDR3 here is CATSDPGLAGADTQYF. For the CDR3, the DNA is TGTGCCACCAGTGACCCGGGACTAGCGGGAGCAGATACGCAGTATTTT.

The chain couples TRBV5-6 to TRBJ1-2; D call uncertain. Germline CDR1 is SGHDT and CDR2 is YYEEEE. The V end lost 1 base, the J end lost 2 bases, and 15 bases lay between the germline ends. There are 16 residues in the CDR3. CDR3 DNA sequence: TGTGCCAGCAGCTTGTCGCCCTCTGGTGCCAACTATGGCTACACCTTC. It codes for CASSLSPSGANYGYTF.

This clonotype was recorded at least ten times. J is TRBJ2-1 and V is TRBV6-2 or TRBV6-3, with TRBD2 identical over 9 bases. CDR1 MNHEY and CDR2 SVGEGT come from the germline V gene. Germline trimming cut 5 bases from V and 7 bases from J; bases unmatched to any gene: 12. The CDR3 contains 16 residues. Written as DNA, the CDR3 is TGTGCCAGCAGTGACGACACGGGACTAGCTACGAATGAGCAGTTCTTC. Its protein is CASSDDTGLATNEQFF.

In its sample, this clonotype was seen many times. The chain links TRBV6-1 to TRBJ1-1, with 11 bases lining up with TRBD1. V dropped 5 bases and J dropped 4; count of bases not matched to a gene: 6. Germline CDR1 is MNHNS and CDR2 is SASEGT. The CDR3 is 15 residues long. In DNA, the CDR3 is TGTGCCAGCAGTTCCCGGACAGGGGGCATCACTGAAGCTTTCTTT. Residues: CASSSRTGGITEAFF.

At least ten counts were recorded for this clonotype. This chain uses TRBV20-1 with TRBJ2-3, with a tentative D call TRBD1 (6 bases). The CDR3 has 17 amino acids. In germline, CDR1 is DFQATT, CDR2 SNEGSKA (reference sequence). Trimming took 0 bases from V and 4 from J, leaving 20 bases between them. The CDR3 bases are TGCAGTGCTAGAGATCGACGTGCGGTCCCAGGGGCAGATACGCAGTATTTT. Translated: CSARDRRAVPGADTQYF.

This clonotype was counted only a few times. V usage is TRBV29-1 and J usage is TRBJ2-1; no reliable D call. V was clipped by 4 bases and J by 3 bases, with 13 bases between them. CDR3 length: 14 amino acids. The germline gives CDR1 SQVTM, CDR2 ANQGSEA. CDR3 coding DNA: TGCAGCGTTGTAGGTACAGAGTACTACAATGAGCAGTTCTTC. Its translation is CSVVGTEYYNEQFF.

The chain recombines TRBV19 with TRBJ1-5; unclear D gene. Trimming left V 7 bases short and J 5 bases short, with 12 bases between. The CDR3 is made up of 13 amino acids. Germline loops: CDR1 LNHDA, CDR2 SQIVND (reference sequence). CDR3 bases: TGTGCCAGTATGGAAGCCCCGCATCAGCCCCAGCATTTT. Its translation is CASMEAPHQPQHF.

Many counts were recorded for this clonotype. The CDR3 loop is CASTPPGIKSSYNEQFF. CDR3 DNA sequence: TGTGCCAGCACACCACCGGGAATTAAAAGCTCCTACAATGAGCAGTTCTTC. This sequence joins TRBV7-9 and TRBJ2-1; a weak D match, TRBD2 (5 bases). CDR1 and CDR2 (germline): SEHNR, FQNEAQ (reference sequence). V was pared by 7 bases and J by 0 bases, with 19 bases between. CDR3 length: 17 residues.

There are a few counts of this clonotype. The J gene is TRBJ2-5, the V gene TRBV29-1; D ambiguous. Trimming took off 7 bases at V and 3 bases at J, with 9 bases between the two ends. The CDR3 has 11 amino acids. Germline V gene data show CDR1 as SQVTM and CDR2 as ANQGSEA. The CDR3 reads CSARWKETQYF. DNA for the CDR3: TGCAGCGCCAGGTGGAAAGAGACCCAGTACTTC. Variable domain in full (rest from reference TRBV29-1 and TRBJ2-5): SAVISQKPSRDICQRGTSLTIQCQVDSQVTMMFWYRQQPGQSLTLIATANQGSEATYESGFVIDKFPISRPNLTFSTLTVSNMSPEDSSIYLCSARWKETQYFGPGTRLLVL.

As to this clonotype: Germline is not matched at one junction end, which may reflect a read error. The chain recombines TRBV4-3 with TRBJ2-3; 15 nucleotides align to TRBD2. The CDR3 length is 16 residues. CDR1 and CDR2 from the germline V gene are LGHNA and YSLEER. Written as DNA, the CDR3 is TGCGCCAGCAGCAAAGACAGGGGACTAGCGGGAGGCACGCAGTATTTT. It translates to CASSKDRGLAGGTQYF.

This clonotype occurred many times. V gene TRBV28 combines with J gene TRBJ2-7; 7 nucleotides agree with TRBD1. Germline-derived CDR1 and CDR2 are MDHEN and SYDVKM. V lost 6 bases, J lost 3 bases, and 8 bases stayed unmatched. This CDR3 has 14 residues. The CDR3 DNA reads TGTGCCAGCAGGCAAGACAGGGAGAACTACGAGCAGTACTTC. Translation: CASRQDRENYEQYF.

For this clonotype: This CDR3 fails to terminate in the conserved phenylalanine or tryptophan, so it likely reflects a read error. The chain has TRBV5-6 and TRBJ2-1, with 9 bases matching TRBD1. Unmatched junction bases numbered 15, after V lost 8 bases and J lost 9 bases. This CDR3 spans 15 amino acids. The germline V gene has CDR1 SGHDT and CDR2 YYEEEE. The CDR3 sequence: CASSIGGQGRGEQFL. As DNA, the CDR3 is TGTGCCAGTAGTATAGGGGGACAGGGTAGAGGTGAGCAGTTCCTC.

This clonotype was counted many times. The chain is built from TRBV12-3 or TRBV12-4 and TRBJ2-2; 7 bases match TRBD2. Trimming took 3 bases from V and 5 from J; bases not matched to a gene: 6. The CDR3 spans 15 residues. Written as DNA, the CDR3 is TGTGCCAGCAGTTTTCTGGCGGGAGAAACCGGGGAGCTGTTTTTT. This gives the protein CASSFLAGETGELFF.

This clonotype was detected many times. V gene TRBV20-1 combines with J gene TRBJ2-3; TRBD2 matches 12 bases. This CDR3 spans 14 amino acids. CDR1 is DFQATT and CDR2 is SNEGSKA in the germline V gene (reference sequence). Trimming took 5 bases from V and 2 from J; bases not matched to a gene: 2. Here the CDR3 reads CSALAGGYTDTQYF. In DNA form, the CDR3 reads TGCAGTGCTCTAGCGGGAGGGTACACAGATACGCAGTATTTT.

This clonotype has a count of ten or more. The chain links TRBV19 to TRBJ1-3, with D tentatively TRBD1 (5 bases). The germline CDR1 and CDR2 sequences are LNHDA and SQIVND (reference sequence). V lost 7 bases to trimming and J lost 2 bases, with 12 bases between them. The CDR3 runs to 14 residues. CDR3 sequence reads: CASTTAITGNTIYF. The DNA for the CDR3 is TGTGCCAGTACGACAGCGATCACTGGAAACACCATATATTTT.

This clonotype was observed many times. The J gene is TRBJ2-7, the V gene TRBV18; D uncertain. Germline V CDR1 and CDR2: KGHSH, LQKENI. The CDR3 loop spans 13 amino acids. The V end lost 3 bases, the J end lost 6 bases, and 12 bases lay between the germline ends. DNA for the CDR3: TGTGCCAGCTCACCCTTGGACGTGGGCGAGCAGTACTTC. This encodes CASSPLDVGEQYF.

Only a few counts were recorded for this clonotype. The V gene is TRBV10-3, the J gene TRBJ2-2, with a tentative D call TRBD1 (6 bases). Germline loops: CDR1 ENHRY, CDR2 SYGVKD. Trimming removed 6 bases at V and 0 bases at J, with 14 bases between. This CDR3 contains 16 residues. CDR3 DNA sequence: TGTGCCATCAGCGAGATTGGGACAACGAACACCGGGGAGCTGTTTTTT. As protein: CAISEIGTTNTGELFF.

This chain uses TRBV30 with TRBJ2-5, with 8 bases aligning to TRBD2. The germline V gene encodes CDR1 GTSNPN and CDR2 SVGIG (reference sequence). V dropped 0 bases and J dropped 13; count of bases not matched to a gene: 4. The CDR3 loop spans 11 amino acids. The CDR3 sequence is CAWSVSGGWYF. The CDR3 DNA is TGTGCCTGGAGTGTAAGCGGGGGATGGTACTTC.

This clonotype was detected ten times or more. The rearrangement joins TRBV20-1 to TRBJ2-5; D remains unclear. Germline V gives CDR1 DFQATT, CDR2 SNEGSKA (reference sequence). This CDR3 contains 12 residues. Trimming left V 1 base short and J 5 bases short, with 8 bases between. DNA for the CDR3: TGCAGTGCTAGAGCTAACTCGGAGACCCAGTACTTC. It yields the protein CSARANSETQYF.